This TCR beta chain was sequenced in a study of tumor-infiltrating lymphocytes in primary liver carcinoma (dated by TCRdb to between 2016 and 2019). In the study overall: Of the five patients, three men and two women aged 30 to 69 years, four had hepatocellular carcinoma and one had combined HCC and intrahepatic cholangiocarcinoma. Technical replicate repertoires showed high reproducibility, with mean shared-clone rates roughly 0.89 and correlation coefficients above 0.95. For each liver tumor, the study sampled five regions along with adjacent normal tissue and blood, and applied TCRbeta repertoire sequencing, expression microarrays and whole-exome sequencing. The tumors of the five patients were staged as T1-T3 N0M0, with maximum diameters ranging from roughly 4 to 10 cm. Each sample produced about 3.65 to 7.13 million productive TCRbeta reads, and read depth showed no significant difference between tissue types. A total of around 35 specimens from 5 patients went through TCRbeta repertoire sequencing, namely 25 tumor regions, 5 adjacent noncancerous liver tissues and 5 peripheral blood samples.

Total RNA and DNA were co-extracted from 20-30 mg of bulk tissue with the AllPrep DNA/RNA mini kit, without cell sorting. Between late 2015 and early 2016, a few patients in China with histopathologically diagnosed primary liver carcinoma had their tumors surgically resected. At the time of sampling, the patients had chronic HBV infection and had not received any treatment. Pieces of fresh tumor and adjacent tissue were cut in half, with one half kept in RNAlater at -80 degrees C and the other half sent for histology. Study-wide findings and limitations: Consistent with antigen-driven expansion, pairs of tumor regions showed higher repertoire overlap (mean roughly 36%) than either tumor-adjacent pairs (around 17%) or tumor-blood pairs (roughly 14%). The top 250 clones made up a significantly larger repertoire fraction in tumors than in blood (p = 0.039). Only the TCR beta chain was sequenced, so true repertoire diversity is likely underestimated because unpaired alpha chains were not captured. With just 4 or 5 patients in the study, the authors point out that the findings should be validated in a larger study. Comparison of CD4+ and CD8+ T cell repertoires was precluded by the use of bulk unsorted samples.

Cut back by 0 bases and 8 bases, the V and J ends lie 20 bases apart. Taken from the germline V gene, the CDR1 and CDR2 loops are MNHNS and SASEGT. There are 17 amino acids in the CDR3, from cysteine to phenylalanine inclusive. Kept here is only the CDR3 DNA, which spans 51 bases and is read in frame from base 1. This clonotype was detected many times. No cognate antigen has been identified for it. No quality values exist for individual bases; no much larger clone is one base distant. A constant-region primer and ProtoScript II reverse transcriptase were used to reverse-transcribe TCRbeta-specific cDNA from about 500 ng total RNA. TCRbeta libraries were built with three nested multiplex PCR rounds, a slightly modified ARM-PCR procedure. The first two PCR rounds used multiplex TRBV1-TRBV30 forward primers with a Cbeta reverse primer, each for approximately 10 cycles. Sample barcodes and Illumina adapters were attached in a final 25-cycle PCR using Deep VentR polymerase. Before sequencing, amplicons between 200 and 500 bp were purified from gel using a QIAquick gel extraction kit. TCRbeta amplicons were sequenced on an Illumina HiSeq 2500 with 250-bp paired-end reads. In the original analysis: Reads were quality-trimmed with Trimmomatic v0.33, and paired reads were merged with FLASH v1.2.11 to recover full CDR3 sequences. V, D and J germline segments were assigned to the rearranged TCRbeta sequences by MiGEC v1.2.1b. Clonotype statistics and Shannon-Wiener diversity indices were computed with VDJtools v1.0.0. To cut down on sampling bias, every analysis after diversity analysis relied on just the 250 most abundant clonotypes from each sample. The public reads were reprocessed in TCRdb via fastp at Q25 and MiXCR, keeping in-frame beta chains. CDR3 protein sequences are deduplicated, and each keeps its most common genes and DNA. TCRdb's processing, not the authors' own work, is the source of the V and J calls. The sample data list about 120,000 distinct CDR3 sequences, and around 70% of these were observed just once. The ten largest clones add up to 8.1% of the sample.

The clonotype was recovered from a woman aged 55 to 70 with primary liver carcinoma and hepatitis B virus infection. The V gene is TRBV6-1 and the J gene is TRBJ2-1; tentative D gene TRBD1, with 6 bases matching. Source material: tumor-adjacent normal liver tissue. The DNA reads TGTGCCAGCAGTGAAGCGCGTGGGGGCAGGGTAATCTATGAGCAGTTCTTC. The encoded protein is CASSEARGGRVIYEQFF.